The rows below give T cell receptor beta chains drawn from one sample of a study of blood T cells in healthy people across ages. TCRdb re-derived calls from the 5' RACE reads in MiXCR, one entry per CDR3 protein. Here the sample spans under 800,000 distinct CDR3 sequences, 20% to 25% being singletons. Material for sequencing was blood. These receptors were obtained from a man in his sixties or seventies in good health. Each CDR3 is given with its conserved first and last residue. The D gene is left open where the match is weak. The size of a clone is reported for some rows only, either as once, few or many, or as a class for expanded clones.

D gene,clone size,V gene,J gene,CDR3 DNA,CDR3 protein
TRBD2,-,TRBV12-3/TRBV12-4,TRBJ2-1,TGTGCCAGCAGCACACTAGAGGGACTAGGCAATGAGCAGTTCTTC,CASSTLEGLGNEQFF
-,few,TRBV20-1,TRBJ2-1,TGCAGTGCTAGAGCCGGGACCCGCTACAATGAGCAGTTCTTC,CSARAGTRYNEQFF
TRBD2,-,TRBV20-1,TRBJ2-7,TGCAGTGTGCCAGCGGGAGAGGCCTACGAGCAGTACTTC,CSVPAGEAYEQYF
-,few,TRBV3-1,TRBJ2-7,TGTGCCAGCAGCCAAGATCTTCTTGACAGGGAGGGCGAGCAGTACTTC,CASSQDLLDREGEQYF
TRBD2,many,TRBV7-2,TRBJ2-7,TGTGCCAGCAGCCGTAGCGGGATCCACGAGCAGTACTTC,CASSRSGIHEQYF
-,many,TRBV20-1,TRBJ2-5,TGCAGTGCTAGAGATCCTAACCAAGAGACCCAGTACTTC,CSARDPNQETQYF
-,few,TRBV6-1,TRBJ2-5,TGTGCCAGCAGTGAAATCTGGCAAGAGACCCAGTACTTC,CASSEIWQETQYF
-,few,TRBV2,TRBJ1-3,TGTGCCAGCAGTGAGGAGGGAGCCGGAAACACCATATATTTT,CASSEEGAGNTIYF
-,-,TRBV12-3/TRBV12-4,TRBJ2-1,TGTGCCAGCTCGGGGGACTTCCCCTACAATGAGCAGTTCTTC,CASSGDFPYNEQFF
TRBD1,many,TRBV29-1,TRBJ2-7,TGCAGCGTCTTCTCCGGGACAGGGCTCTACGAGCAGTACTTC,CSVFSGTGLYEQYF
TRBD2,-,TRBV28,TRBJ2-5,TGTGCCAGCAGTTCCTCCGGGACTAGCGGGAGATGGGGGTTCTTC,CASSSSGTSGRWGFF
TRBD2,-,TRBV28,TRBJ2-7,TGTGCCAGCAGTATAACTAGCGGGCCCAAGCAGTACTTC,CASSITSGPKQYF
-,few,TRBV20-1,TRBJ1-4,TGCAGTGCTTGGGGTGGGGGGACCGGAGAAAAACTGTTTTTT,CSAWGGGTGEKLFF
-,few,TRBV7-9,TRBJ1-4,TGTGCCAGCAGTCGAGATGGGGCCACTAATGAAAAACTGTTTTTT,CASSRDGATNEKLFF
-,-,TRBV3-1,TRBJ2-7,TGTGCCAGCAGCCAAGGGACAGACCCCCACGAGCAGTACTTC,CASSQGTDPHEQYF
TRBD2,few,TRBV12-3/TRBV12-4,TRBJ2-7,TGTGCCAGCAGAGGACTAGTAGGGTACGAGCAGTACTTC,CASRGLVGYEQYF
TRBD2,-,TRBV5-6,TRBJ2-2,TGTGCCAGCACCAACCAGAGGGACTACCTGAACACCGGGGAGCTGTTTTTT,CASTNQRDYLNTGELFF
-,few,TRBV24-1,TRBJ1-1,TGTGCCACCAGTGACCGAGGGACACGCGAAGCTTTCTTT,CATSDRGTREAFF
-,few,TRBV2,TRBJ2-7,TGTGCCAGCAGTGAACAAGTAGGGCCGTTCCTCTACGAGCAGTACTTC,CASSEQVGPFLYEQYF
TRBD2,few,TRBV28,TRBJ2-3,TGTGCCACTCTAGCGGGGGGCCCCAGGACGCAGTATTTT,CATLAGGPRTQYF
TRBD1,-,TRBV5-1,TRBJ2-5,TGCGCCAGCAGCTTCCGACAGGGGGCAGAGACCCAGTACTTC,CASSFRQGAETQYF
-,-,TRBV11-2,TRBJ2-1,TGTGCCAGCAACTTAGGGCTTGGTTTCGAGCAGTTCTTC,CASNLGLGFEQFF
TRBD2,-,TRBV6-1,TRBJ2-3,TGTGCCAGCAGTGAAACTTCTAGCGGGAGTTGGTATACGCAGTATTTT,CASSETSSGSWYTQYF
-,-,TRBV6-6,TRBJ2-3,TGTGCCAGCAGTTACTCGTCCTCCCGGGATACGCAGTATTTT,CASSYSSSRDTQYF
TRBD1,few,TRBV5-4,TRBJ1-6,TGTGCCAGCAGCTTGAACGACAGGGGTAGATCACCCCTCCACTTT,CASSLNDRGRSPLHF
-,few,TRBV11-2,TRBJ2-7,TGTGCCAGCAGCTTAAGGTTTAGGGCGGAGACCTACGAGCAGTACTTC,CASSLRFRAETYEQYF
-,-,TRBV7-9,TRBJ2-3,TGTGCCAGCAGCTCAGGGACGCTGGGGCAGTATTTT,CASSSGTLGQYF
-,-,TRBV10-3,TRBJ2-7,TGTGCCATCAGTGAGGTCATCGGGGCCCAGGGGTACGAGCAGTACTTC,CAISEVIGAQGYEQYF
TRBD1,few,TRBV10-3,TRBJ2-5,TGTGCCATCAGTGAAACGACAGGGAAAGAGACCCAGTACTTC,CAISETTGKETQYF
TRBD2,-,TRBV20-1,TRBJ2-1,TGCAGTGCTAGAGAGAGCGGGAGATACACCAATGAGCAGTTCTTC,CSARESGRYTNEQFF
TRBD1,many,TRBV20-1,TRBJ2-7,TGCAGTGCCATACTCCGGGACAGGGACTACGAGCAGTACTTC,CSAILRDRDYEQYF
-,-,TRBV12-5,TRBJ1-3,TGTGCTAGTGGTTTGGTATCGAACACCATATATTTT,CASGLVSNTIYF
TRBD2,-,TRBV20-1,TRBJ2-5,TGCAGTGCTAGAGGGGGTAGCGGGCCCCAAGGGACCCAGTACTTC,CSARGGSGPQGTQYF
TRBD1,few,TRBV29-1,TRBJ1-2,TGCAGCGTTGAGGACAGGGGGTCTCGTGGCTACACCTTC,CSVEDRGSRGYTF
-,-,TRBV7-9,TRBJ2-7,TGTGCCAGCAGCATTACAGGGCCCCCCTCCGAGCAGTACTTC,CASSITGPPSEQYF
TRBD1,-,TRBV18,TRBJ2-1,TGTGCCAGCTCACCGAAGACAGGGGCCAACAATGAGCAGTTCTTC,CASSPKTGANNEQFF
TRBD2,-,TRBV6-1,TRBJ2-3,TGTGCCAGCAGTGCCCATAGCGGGAGCATGCAGTATTTT,CASSAHSGSMQYF
-,-,TRBV19,TRBJ1-2,TGTGCCAGTAGTCCCCGGGATTTGAGTGGCTACACCTTC,CASSPRDLSGYTF
-,few,TRBV7-2,TRBJ2-5,TGTGCCAGCAGCTTAGTTGGTGGACAAAAGACCCAGTACTTC,CASSLVGGQKTQYF
TRBD1,-,TRBV12-3/TRBV12-4,TRBJ2-5,TGTGCCAGCAGTACGCGGACAGGGGTGAGAGAGACCCAGTACTTC,CASSTRTGVRETQYF
TRBD2,-,TRBV3-1,TRBJ2-4,TGTGCCAGCAGCCAAGATGGGGGACTAGTCGGTCGGGACATTCAGTACTTC,CASSQDGGLVGRDIQYF
TRBD2,-,TRBV20-1,TRBJ2-1,TGCAGTACAACTTCTAGCGGTTCCTACAATGAGCAGTTCTTC,CSTTSSGSYNEQFF
-,many,TRBV15,TRBJ2-5,TGTGCCACCAGCAGAGATCGCCAAGAGACCCAGTACTTC,CATSRDRQETQYF
-,-,TRBV3-1,TRBJ1-2,TGTGCCAGCAGCCAAGGTATTTTACCCTATGGCTACACCTTC,CASSQGILPYGYTF
TRBD2,-,TRBV11-1,TRBJ2-5,TGTGCCAGCAGTTCACCGGGACTAGCGAGAGGGGCCCAGTACTTC,CASSSPGLARGAQYF
TRBD2,-,TRBV27,TRBJ2-1,TGTGCCAGCAGTTCATACGGGACTAGCGGGAGCAATGAGCAGTTCTTC,CASSSYGTSGSNEQFF
-,few,TRBV20-1,TRBJ1-2,TGCAGTGCTAGACTACAACAGGACTACTATGGCTACACCTTC,CSARLQQDYYGYTF
-,few,TRBV28,TRBJ2-2,TGTGCCAGCAGTTTCCTAGGGCCGGACGGGGAGCTGTTTTTT,CASSFLGPDGELFF
TRBD1,-,TRBV28,TRBJ2-6,TGTGCCGCCCGGGACAGGGATCTACCTGCCAACGTCCTGACTTTC,CAARDRDLPANVLTF
-,-,TRBV7-9,TRBJ1-4,TGTGCCAGCAGCTTAGAGATTAATGAAAAACTGTTTTTT,CASSLEINEKLFF
TRBD2,-,TRBV27,TRBJ2-1,TGTGCCAGCAGTTTACGACTAGCGGGAGGGTCCCGGGAGCAGTTCTTC,CASSLRLAGGSREQFF
TRBD1,many,TRBV5-6,TRBJ2-7,TGTGCCAGCAGCGGCCTTGGACAGGGCTACGAGCAGTACTTC,CASSGLGQGYEQYF
TRBD2,-,TRBV2,TRBJ2-3,TGTGCCATTGGTGGATCTGGGACTAACCGTATAGATACGCAGTATTTT,CAIGGSGTNRIDTQYF
TRBD2,-,TRBV20-1,TRBJ2-4,TGCAGTGCTAGAGACGGGACTATGAACATTCAGTACTTC,CSARDGTMNIQYF
-,few,TRBV5-1,TRBJ1-2,TGCGCCAGCAGCCCCGGGATCTATGGCTACACCTTC,CASSPGIYGYTF